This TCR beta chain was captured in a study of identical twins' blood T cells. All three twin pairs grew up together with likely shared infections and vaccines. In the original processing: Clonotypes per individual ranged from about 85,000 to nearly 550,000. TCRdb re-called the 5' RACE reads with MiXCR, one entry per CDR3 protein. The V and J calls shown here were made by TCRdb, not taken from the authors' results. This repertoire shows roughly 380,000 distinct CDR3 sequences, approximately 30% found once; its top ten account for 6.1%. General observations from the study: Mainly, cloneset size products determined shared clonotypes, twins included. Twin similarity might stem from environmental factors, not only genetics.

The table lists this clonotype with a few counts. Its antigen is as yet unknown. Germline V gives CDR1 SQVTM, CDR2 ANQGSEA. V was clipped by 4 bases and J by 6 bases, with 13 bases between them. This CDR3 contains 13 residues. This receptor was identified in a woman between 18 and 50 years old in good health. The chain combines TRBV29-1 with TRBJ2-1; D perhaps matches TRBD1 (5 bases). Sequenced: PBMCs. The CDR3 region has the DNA TGCAGCGTTGCTAGGACGGACACCAATGAGCAGTTCTTC. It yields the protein CSVARTDTNEQFF.